This T cell receptor (beta chain) was observed in a study of beta chain features in type 1 diabetes. Study-wide points: TCRB CDR3s were moderately but significantly shorter in Type 1 diabetes patients in all four CD4+ subsets.

Regarding this clone: Antigen unknown.

Germline V gene sequence: CDR1 DFQATT, CDR2 SNEGSKA (reference sequence). The length of the CDR3 is 11 residues. V was shortened by 5 bases and J by 6 bases, with 9 bases between the two germline ends. Expressed TCRB transcripts were sequenced because the entire RNA isolate underwent reverse transcription. Repertoires were generated with immunoSEQ multiplex PCR, while TCRdb's copy carries only in-frame clones and drops some. Among 130,000 to 150,000 clones listed, 9% to 9.5% were seen once. The specimen was central memory CD4+ T cells from blood. This sequence originates from a man between 18 and 35 years old in good health. The genes are TRBV20-1 and TRBJ2-3; D gene unclear. CDR3 nucleotide sequence: TGCAGTGCTGGCGGATTCGATACGCAGTATTTT. It encodes CSAGGFDTQYF.